The 7 T cell receptor beta chains listed next were all sequenced from one sample in a study of shared clonotypes between healthy human individuals. Measured with immunoSEQ multiplex PCR; TCRdb has only the in-frame clones, and not every one. Of over a million clones in the sample, approximately 98.5% are singletons; the top ten hold 0.36%. The sequenced sample was naive CD4+ T cells sorted from blood. Subset reported: CD45RA+ positively selected. The receptors were sampled from a man aged 30-40 years in good health.

With respect to this clone: This is likely a read error, given that the CDR3 carries no conserved phenylalanine or tryptophan at its end. The DNA is left out, because the CDR3 cannot be placed on it with certainty; the CDR3 is given as TCRdb lists it. The chain recombines TRBV27 with TRBJ2-7; TRBD2, the table's D call, lacks a check against the DNA. Germline V gene data show CDR1 as MNHEY and CDR2 as SMNVEV (reference sequence). The CDR3 is 10 amino acids in total, end residues counted. The CDR3 loop reads CASSLGQDLT.

The V and J genes are TRBV18 and TRBJ2-4; D perhaps matches TRBD2 (5 bases). V was trimmed by 0 bases and J by 3 bases, leaving 15 bases between them. The CDR3 length is 17 residues. From germline, CDR1 is KGHSH and CDR2 LQKENI. The CDR3 coding sequence is TGTGCCAGCTCACCACCGGGTCGGGGATGGAGCAAAAACATTCAGTACTTC. Translation: CASSPPGRGWSKNIQYF.

The V call is TRBV11-2, the J call TRBJ1-1; D is undetermined. Germline lookup yields CDR1 SGHAT and CDR2 FQNNGV. Trimming took 4 bases from V and 0 from J, leaving 9 bases between them. The CDR3 contains 14 residues. CDR3 in amino acids: CASSSKNMNTEAFF. In nucleotides, the CDR3 is TGTGCCAGCAGCTCAAAAAATATGAACACTGAAGCTTTCTTT.

The chain couples TRBV15 to TRBJ1-2; D is unclear. CDR1 LNHNV and CDR2 YYDKDF come from the germline V gene (reference sequence). The CDR3 spans 14 residues. V was pared by 1 base and J by 4 bases, with 10 bases between. Here the CDR3 reads CATSRASASYGYTF. CDR3 nucleotides: TGTGCCACCAGCAGAGCATCCGCCAGCTATGGCTACACCTTC.

Turning to this clone: This sample also contains other DNA sequences that code for the same CDR3. This chain connects TRBV6-5 to TRBJ2-3; D is unresolved. Trimming took off 2 bases at V and 2 bases at J, with 5 bases between the two ends. The germline CDR1 and CDR2 sequences are MNHEY and SVGAGI. The CDR3 length is 13 residues. The CDR3 DNA is TGTGCCAGCAGTTACAGGGACACAGATACGCAGTATTTT. Amino acid sequence: CASSYRDTDTQYF.

The chain uses TRBV29-1 and TRBJ2-1, with 9 bases that match TRBD1. Germline CDR1 is SQVTM and CDR2 is ANQGSEA. Trimming at V came to 5 bases and at J to 8 bases, leaving 4 bases not matched to a gene. CDR3 length: 12 amino acids. The CDR3 loop reads CSVNTGGDEQFF. CDR3 nucleotides: TGCAGCGTTAACACAGGGGGCGATGAGCAGTTCTTC.

The rearrangement uses TRBV7-8 and TRBJ1-1; D unresolved. This CDR3 is 14 amino acids long. The V gene lost 3 bases and the J gene lost 11 bases, with 19 bases spanning the gap. Per germline, CDR1 SGHVS and CDR2 FQNEAQ. As DNA, the CDR3 is TGTGCCAGCAGCTTGGAGAGGGTAGGGAGTAAGGCTTTCTTT. Translated, it gives CASSLERVGSKAFF.